A selection of T cell receptor beta chains follows, all from one sample in a study of T cell repertoires in ileal Crohn's disease. Method: immunoSEQ multiplex PCR; TCRdb's copy keeps in-frame clones and lacks some. The sample has 13,000 to 15,000 clones, roughly three quarters seen once; the top ten hold less than 20%. Sequenced: ileal tissue. Every receptor here comes from an adult with Crohn's disease. The conserved cysteine and the conserved F or W are not part of the CDR3 here.

v_call	j_call	cdr3_aa
TRBV6-5	TRBJ2-3	ASSSGLAGASYTQY
TRBV6-4	TRBJ2-3	ASSDSGGADTQY
TRBV25-1	TRBJ2-1	ASSSTGTGGRDEQF
TRBV5-4	TRBJ2-7	ASSLEVGRVDEQY
TRBV18	TRBJ2-1	ASSRLAGPSSYNEQF
TRBV25-1	TRBJ2-5	ASSGLAGPTGTQY
TRBV19	TRBJ1-2	ASSLGQYGYT
TRBV10-3	TRBJ2-3	AISLAGLTDTQY
TRBV6-1	TRBJ2-1	ASSERGTNEQF
TRBV7-2	TRBJ2-6	ASSLMGQASSGANVLT
TRBV5-6	TRBJ1-1	ASSLRGGPEAF
TRBV9	TRBJ2-3	ASSPHLAADTQY
TRBV11-2	TRBJ2-2	ASSLLLGVGITGELF
TRBV5-1	TRBJ1-2	ASSRDSPSNYGYT
TRBV2	TRBJ2-2	ASMDRVPGELF
TRBV4-2	TRBJ2-2	ASSPRTSGSNTGELF
TRBV25-1	TRBJ2-1	ASSGLAESNEQF
TRBV27	TRBJ2-7	ASRQSGGSYEQY
TRBV2	TRBJ2-2	ASSLLNTGELF
TRBV21-1	TRBJ2-2	ASTQESNTGELF
TRBV4-1	TRBJ2-2	ASSPLTSGPTGELF
TRBV7-2	TRBJ2-7	ASSLSASASYEQY
TRBV5-4	TRBJ1-6	ASSLDGTPLH
TRBV11-1	TRBJ2-3	ASSRTSGGTDTQY
TRBV6-1	TRBJ2-7	ASWAQYEQY
TRBV25-1	TRBJ2-5	ASSEFRGLGETQY
TRBV30	TRBJ1-5	AWGGQSNQPQH
TRBV2	-	ASSEGVGGVDEQY
TRBV30	TRBJ1-2	AWTPRFYGYT
TRBV5-4	TRBJ2-7	ASSLGPQEQY
TRBV5-6	TRBJ2-1	ASSSPLGGVAPNEQF
TRBV6-1	TRBJ2-7	ASSASDPYEQY
TRBV6-5	TRBJ2-7	ASRLGDLSYEQY
TRBV4-1	TRBJ2-1	ASSQEGVAGGYNEQF
TRBV27	TRBJ2-7	ASSSGQIYEQY
TRBV7-2	TRBJ2-7	ASSFIHEQY
TRBV7-9	TRBJ2-3	ASSLAAQSDTQY
TRBV5-1	TRBJ2-5	ASSSGQVPYTQY
TRBV29-1	TRBJ2-2	SARTGTENTGELF
TRBV6-6	TRBJ1-2	ASAYINYGYT
TRBV27	TRBJ2-7	ASSFLLAPYYEQY
TRBV29-1	TRBJ1-2	SVEEQGAGYGYT
TRBV15	TRBJ2-1	ATSISRYNEQF
TRBV9	TRBJ2-1	ASSTGQAYNEQF
TRBV7-2	TRBJ1-6	ASSLGEAGQALSPLH
TRBV11-2	TRBJ2-2	ASSLQGASSGELF
TRBV11-2	TRBJ2-7	ASSLVSSGSVGTYEQY
TRBV19	TRBJ2-6	ASSIDWDRASGANVLT
TRBV5-1	-	ASSPEGYEQY
TRBV6-1	TRBJ2-1	ASRVPSGRNGEQF
TRBV6-1	TRBJ2-7	ASSAGQGAGEQY
TRBV27	TRBJ1-6	ASSLSGRAALH
TRBV5-1	TRBJ2-7	ASSAGQNYEQY
TRBV9	TRBJ2-1	ASSRPGLGVEQF
TRBV4-3	TRBJ1-2	ASSQGASGYT
TRBV5-6	TRBJ1-2	ASRGASRYYGYT
TRBV5-1	TRBJ2-3	ASSLGSGDTQY